This T cell receptor beta chain emerged from a study of T-cell memory formation after mild COVID-19. The overall study: The study found TCR clusters largely donor specific.

This clonotype was counted only a few times. No antigen is known for it. Regarding the study as a whole: The study found balanced CD4/CD8 in clones contracting day 15 to 85 and a CD4+ lean in later expanders.

Constant-segment primers served in 5'RACE that generated TCR alpha and TCR beta cDNA libraries bearing sample barcodes and UMIs. MiXCR, run by TCRdb on the 5' RACE reads, gives a single entry per CDR3 protein. The sample lists a few hundred thousand distinct CDR3 sequences, about 20% occurring once. Specimen: PBMCs or a T cell subset sorted from them (not recorded which). This receptor was taken from a man aged 18-30 years who had mild COVID-19 (a few samples of this study predate the infection). Cell type and time point are not known.

CDR3: CASEGANEKLFF. CDR3 sequence (DNA): TGTGCCAGCGAAGGAGCGAATGAAAAACTGTTTTTT. The chain recombines TRBV2 with TRBJ1-4; D unresolved. Germline-derived CDR1 and CDR2 are SNHLY and FYNNEI. Trimming left V 8 bases short and J 5 bases short, with 9 bases between. There are 12 residues in the CDR3.